This section outlines one TCR beta chain sequence together with its context. Its antigen remains unidentified. TCR beta CDR3 sequences were amplified from RNA transcripts. Using the HTBI primer set, a first-round RT-PCR was run on the TCR CDR3. One entry per CDR3 protein, called by TCRdb with MiXCR from the multiplex PCR reads. The table shows about 250,000 distinct CDR3 sequences, with around 26% occurring only once. This sample is part of a study of T cells in Graves' hyperthyroidism and ophthalmopathy. Overall study findings and caveats: Ophthalmopathy was distinguished from stable hyperthyroidism by 13 V-J signatures.

The germline V gene encodes CDR1 MDHEN and CDR2 SYDVKM. The V and J ends lost 2 bases and 3 bases, in that order; junction bases with no gene match: 7. This CDR3 region has 16 residues. Researchers barred patients who had uncontrolled infection, other autoimmune disease, pregnancy or lactation. Clinical symptoms, serum thyroxine and TRAb, thyroid ultrasound and orbital computed tomography were used for the diagnoses. Sequencing used blood. The V gene is TRBV28, the J gene TRBJ2-7; 10 bases match TRBD2. The TCR was taken from a middle-aged woman with Graves' ophthalmopathy. The CDR3 sequence is CASSLKTSGYLYEQYF. CDR3 nucleotide sequence: TGTGCCAGCAGTTTAAAGACTAGCGGGTATCTCTACGAGCAGTACTTC.